The text below deals with one TCR beta chain. In germline, CDR1 is SGHRS, CDR2 YFSETQ. V lost 4 bases to trimming and J lost 5 bases, with 12 bases between them. The CDR3 extends over 13 amino acids. This record comes from a study of cytomegalovirus exposure and HLA in healthy donors. Repertoires were generated with immunoSEQ multiplex PCR, while TCRdb's copy carries only in-frame clones and drops some. Of about 400,000 clones listed, roughly 88% are singletons. Sample: PBMCs. V usage is TRBV5-1 and J usage is TRBJ2-5; D gene uncertain. The TCR was taken from a woman aged 18-35 years in good health and CMV-seronegative. CDR3 in amino acids: CASSPGGLETQYF. The CDR3 DNA follows: TGCGCCAGCAGCCCAGGTGGGTTGGAGACCCAGTACTTC.